These 5 T cell receptor beta chains were all obtained from the same sample, sequenced in a study of OX40 agonist ivuxolimab in advanced cancers. The repertoire was sequenced with immunoSEQ multiplex PCR; TCRdb's copy has only in-frame clones and lacks some. This sample has tens of thousands of clones, with around four fifths found just once. Sequenced material: CD4+ or CD8+ T cells sorted from blood, taken in a trial of the OX40 agonist ivuxolimab. These receptors originate from an adult with an advanced solid tumor such as melanoma, head and neck, liver or kidney cancer.

The J gene is TRBJ2-1, the V gene TRBV5-1; 11 nucleotides align to TRBD2. This CDR3 comprises 18 residues. The germline V gene has CDR1 SGHRS and CDR2 YFSETQ. Losses at the gene ends were 2 bases for V and 3 bases for J; bases not matched to a gene: 10. CDR3 protein: CASSLASSLAGGYNEQFF. The CDR3 nucleotides read TGCGCCAGCAGCTTAGCCTCATCTCTAGCGGGAGGCTACAATGAGCAGTTCTTC.

The table lists this clone with a few counts. This chain uses TRBV7-2 with TRBJ2-1, with D perhaps TRBD2 (5 bases). V gave up 1 base and J gave up 6 bases, with 13 bases separating them. The length of the CDR3 is 15 residues. Looked up from germline, CDR1 is SGHTA and CDR2 is FQGNSA. The CDR3 region has the DNA TGTGCCAGCAGCTTAGGTCTAGCAGCAATCAATGAGCAGTTCTTC. Protein product: CASSLGLAAINEQFF.

V is TRBV10-2 and J is TRBJ1-1; D not resolved. This CDR3 comprises 12 residues. CDR1 is WSHSY and CDR2 is SAAADI in the germline V gene. V was clipped by 4 bases and J by 7 bases, with 10 bases between them. The CDR3 nucleotides read TGCGCCAGCAGTGGAGGGTCTGTTGAAGCTTTCTTT. Amino acid sequence: CASSGGSVEAFF.

The table lists this clone with a few counts. The rearrangement joins TRBV5-8 to TRBJ2-2; the D gene is possibly TRBD2 (6 bases). The CDR3 contains 17 residues. Germline loops: CDR1 SGHTS, CDR2 YDEGEE. Trimming removed 1 base at V and 5 bases at J, with 18 bases between. The CDR3 sequence is CASSLPLAGLSTGELFF. In DNA, the CDR3 is TGTGCCAGCAGCTTGCCCCTTGCGGGACTTTCGACCGGGGAGCTGTTTTTT.

The chain combines TRBV7-9 with TRBJ2-7; 11 positions agree with TRBD1. CDR1 SEHNR and CDR2 FQNEAQ come from the germline V gene (reference sequence). The trim removed 1 base at V and 5 bases at J, leaving 7 bases unmatched. The CDR3 runs 16 residues. The chain's CDR3 is CASSLGRRTGGDEQYF. Written as DNA, the CDR3 is TGTGCCAGCAGCTTAGGGCGGAGGACAGGGGGCGACGAGCAGTACTTC.